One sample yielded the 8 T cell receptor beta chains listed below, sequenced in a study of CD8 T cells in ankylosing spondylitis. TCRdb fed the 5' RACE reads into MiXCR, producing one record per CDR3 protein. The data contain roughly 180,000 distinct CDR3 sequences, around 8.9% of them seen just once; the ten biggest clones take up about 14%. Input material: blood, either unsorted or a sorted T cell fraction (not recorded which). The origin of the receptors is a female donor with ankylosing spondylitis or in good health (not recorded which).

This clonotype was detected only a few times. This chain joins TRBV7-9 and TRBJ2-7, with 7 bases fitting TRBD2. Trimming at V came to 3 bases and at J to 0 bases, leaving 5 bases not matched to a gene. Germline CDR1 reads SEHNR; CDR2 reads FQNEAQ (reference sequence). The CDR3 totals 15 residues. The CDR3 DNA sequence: TGTGCCAGCAGCTTTGTCTCGGGGGGCTCCTACGAGCAGTACTTC. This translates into CASSFVSGGSYEQYF.

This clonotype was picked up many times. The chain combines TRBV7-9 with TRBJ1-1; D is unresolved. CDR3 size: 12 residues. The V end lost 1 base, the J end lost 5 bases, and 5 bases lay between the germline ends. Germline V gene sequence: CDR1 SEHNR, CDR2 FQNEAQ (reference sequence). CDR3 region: CASSLGRTEAFF. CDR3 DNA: TGTGCCAGCAGCTTAGGACGGACTGAAGCTTTCTTT.

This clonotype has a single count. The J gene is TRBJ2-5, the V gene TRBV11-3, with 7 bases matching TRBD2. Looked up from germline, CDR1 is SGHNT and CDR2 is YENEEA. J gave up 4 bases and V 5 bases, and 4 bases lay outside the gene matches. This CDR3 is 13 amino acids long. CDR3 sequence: CASSTSEGETQYF. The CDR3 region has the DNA TGTGCCAGCAGCACTAGCGAGGGAGAGACCCAGTACTTC.

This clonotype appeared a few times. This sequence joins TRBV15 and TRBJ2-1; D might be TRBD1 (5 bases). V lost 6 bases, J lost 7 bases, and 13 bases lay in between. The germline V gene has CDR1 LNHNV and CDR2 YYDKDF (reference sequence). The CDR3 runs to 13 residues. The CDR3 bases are TGTGCCACCAGTACGGACACCTGGAATGAGCAGTTCTTC. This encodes CATSTDTWNEQFF.

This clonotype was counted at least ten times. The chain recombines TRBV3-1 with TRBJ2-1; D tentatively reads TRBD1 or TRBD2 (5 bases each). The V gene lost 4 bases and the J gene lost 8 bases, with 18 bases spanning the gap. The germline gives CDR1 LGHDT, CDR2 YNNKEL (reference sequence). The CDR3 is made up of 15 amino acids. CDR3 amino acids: CASSPLGHEGDEQFF. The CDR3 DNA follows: TGTGCCAGCAGCCCCCTTGGACATGAGGGCGATGAGCAGTTCTTC.

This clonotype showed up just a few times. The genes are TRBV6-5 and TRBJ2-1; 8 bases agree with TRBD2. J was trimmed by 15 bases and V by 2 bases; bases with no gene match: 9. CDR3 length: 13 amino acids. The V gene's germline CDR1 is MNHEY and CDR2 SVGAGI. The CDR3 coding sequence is TGTGCCAGCAGTTACGGTACTAGCGGCCTAAGGTTCTTC. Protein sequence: CASSYGTSGLRFF.

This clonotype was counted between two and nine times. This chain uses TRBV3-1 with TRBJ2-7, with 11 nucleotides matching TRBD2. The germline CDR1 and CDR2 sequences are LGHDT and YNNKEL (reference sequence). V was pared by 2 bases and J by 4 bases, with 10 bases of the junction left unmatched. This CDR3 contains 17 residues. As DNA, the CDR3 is TGTGCCAGCAGCCAACTAGCGGGGGGACTTATTCCATACGAGCAGTACTTC. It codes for CASSQLAGGLIPYEQYF.

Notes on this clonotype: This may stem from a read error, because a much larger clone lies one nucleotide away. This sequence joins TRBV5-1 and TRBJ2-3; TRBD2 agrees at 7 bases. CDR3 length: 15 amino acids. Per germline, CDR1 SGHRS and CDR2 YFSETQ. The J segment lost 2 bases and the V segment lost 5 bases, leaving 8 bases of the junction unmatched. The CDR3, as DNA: TGCGCCAGCAGTTCCCGGGACTATATCACAGATACGCAGTATTTT. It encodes CASSSRDYITDTQYF.